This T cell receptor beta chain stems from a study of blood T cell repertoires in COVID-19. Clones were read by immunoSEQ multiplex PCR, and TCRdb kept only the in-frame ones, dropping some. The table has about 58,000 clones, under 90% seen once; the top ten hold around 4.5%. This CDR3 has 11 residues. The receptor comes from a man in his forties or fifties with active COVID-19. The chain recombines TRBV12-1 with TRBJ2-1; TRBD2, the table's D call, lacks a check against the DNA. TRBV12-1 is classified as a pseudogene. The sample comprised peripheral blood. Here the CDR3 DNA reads TGTGCCAGCAGCCGGCGGAATGAGCAGTTCTTC. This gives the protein CASSRRNEQFF.